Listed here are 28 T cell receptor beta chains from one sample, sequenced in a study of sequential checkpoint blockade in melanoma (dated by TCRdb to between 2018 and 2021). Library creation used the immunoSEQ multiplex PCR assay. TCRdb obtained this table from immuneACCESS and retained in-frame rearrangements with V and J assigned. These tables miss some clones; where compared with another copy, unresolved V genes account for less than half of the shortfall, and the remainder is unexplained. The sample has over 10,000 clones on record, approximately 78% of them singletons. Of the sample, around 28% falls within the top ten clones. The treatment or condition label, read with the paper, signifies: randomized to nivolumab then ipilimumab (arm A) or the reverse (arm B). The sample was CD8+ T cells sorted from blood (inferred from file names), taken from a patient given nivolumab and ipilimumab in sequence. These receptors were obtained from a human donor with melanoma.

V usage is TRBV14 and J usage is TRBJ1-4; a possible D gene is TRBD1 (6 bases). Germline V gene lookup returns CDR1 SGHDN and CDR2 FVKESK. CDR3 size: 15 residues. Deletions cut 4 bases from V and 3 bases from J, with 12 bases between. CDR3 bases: TGTGCCAGCAGCCCTAACAGGGTTCCTAATGAAAAACTGTTTTTT. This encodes CASSPNRVPNEKLFF.

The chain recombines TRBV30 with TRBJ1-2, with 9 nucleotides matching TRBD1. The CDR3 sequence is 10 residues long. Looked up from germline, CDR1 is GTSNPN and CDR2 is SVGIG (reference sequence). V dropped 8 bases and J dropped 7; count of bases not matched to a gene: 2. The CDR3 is CAEQGAGYTF. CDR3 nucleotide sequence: TGTGCCGAACAGGGGGCTGGCTACACCTTC.

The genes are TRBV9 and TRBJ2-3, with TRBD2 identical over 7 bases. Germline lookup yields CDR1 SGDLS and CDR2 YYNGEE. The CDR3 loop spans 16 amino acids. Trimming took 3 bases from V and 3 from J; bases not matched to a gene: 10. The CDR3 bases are TGTGCCAGCAGCGCCCACCAAGCGGGGAGGACAGATACGCAGTATTTT. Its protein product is CASSAHQAGRTDTQYF.

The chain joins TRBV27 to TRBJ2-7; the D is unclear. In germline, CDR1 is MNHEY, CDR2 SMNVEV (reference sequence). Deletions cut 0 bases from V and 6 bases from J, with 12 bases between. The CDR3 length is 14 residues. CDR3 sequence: CASSLSSSWFEQYF. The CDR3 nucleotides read TGTGCCAGCAGTTTATCTTCTAGTTGGTTCGAGCAGTACTTC.

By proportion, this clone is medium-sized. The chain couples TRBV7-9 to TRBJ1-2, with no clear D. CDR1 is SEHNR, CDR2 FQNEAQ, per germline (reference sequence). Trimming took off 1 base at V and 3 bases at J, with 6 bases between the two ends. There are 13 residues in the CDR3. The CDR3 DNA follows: TGTGCCAGCAGCTTAGTGCGATACTATGGCTACACCTTC. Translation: CASSLVRYYGYTF.

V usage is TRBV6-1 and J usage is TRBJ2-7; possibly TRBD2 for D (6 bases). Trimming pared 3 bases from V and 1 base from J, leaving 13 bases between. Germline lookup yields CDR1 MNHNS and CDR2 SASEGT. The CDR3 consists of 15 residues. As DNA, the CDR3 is TGTGCCAGCAGTGAGTTGGTAGCGGCTTCCTACGAGCAGTACTTC. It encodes CASSELVAASYEQYF.

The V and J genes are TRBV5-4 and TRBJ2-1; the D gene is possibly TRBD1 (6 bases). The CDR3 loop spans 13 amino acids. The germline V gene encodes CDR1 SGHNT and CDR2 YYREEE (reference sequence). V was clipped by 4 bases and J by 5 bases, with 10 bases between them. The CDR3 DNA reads TGTGCCAGCAGCCCGACAGGAAACAATGAGCAGTTCTTC. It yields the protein CASSPTGNNEQFF.

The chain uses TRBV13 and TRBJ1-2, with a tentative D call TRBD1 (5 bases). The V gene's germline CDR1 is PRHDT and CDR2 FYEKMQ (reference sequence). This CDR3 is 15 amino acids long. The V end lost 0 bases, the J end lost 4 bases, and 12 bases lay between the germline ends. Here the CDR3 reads CASSLGPREGYGYTF. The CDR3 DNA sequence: TGTGCCAGCAGCTTAGGCCCCAGGGAAGGCTATGGCTACACCTTC. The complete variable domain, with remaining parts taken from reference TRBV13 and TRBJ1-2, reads AAGVIQSPRHLIKEKRETATLKCYPIPRHDTVYWYQQGPGQDPQFLISFYEKMQSDKGSIPDRFSAQQFSDYHSELNMSSLELGDSALYFCASSLGPREGYGYTFGSGTRLTVV.

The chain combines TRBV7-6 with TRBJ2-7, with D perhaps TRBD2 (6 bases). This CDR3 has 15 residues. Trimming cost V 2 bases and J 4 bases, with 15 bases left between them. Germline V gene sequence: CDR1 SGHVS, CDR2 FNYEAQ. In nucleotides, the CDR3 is TGTGCCAGCAGCTTATCTGGCGGGATAGGGTACGAGCAGTACTTC. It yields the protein CASSLSGGIGYEQYF.

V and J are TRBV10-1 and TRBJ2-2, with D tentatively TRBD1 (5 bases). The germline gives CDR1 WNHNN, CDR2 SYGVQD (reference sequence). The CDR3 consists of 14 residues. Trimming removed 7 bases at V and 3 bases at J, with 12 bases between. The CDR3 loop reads CASTPLQDTGELFF. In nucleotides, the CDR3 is TGCGCCAGCACTCCTCTACAGGACACCGGGGAGCTGTTTTTT.

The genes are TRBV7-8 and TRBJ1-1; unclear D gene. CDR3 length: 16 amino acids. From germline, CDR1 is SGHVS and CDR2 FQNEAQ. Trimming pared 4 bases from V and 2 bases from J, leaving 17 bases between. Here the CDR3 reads CASSSQTYIANTEAFF. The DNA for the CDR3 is TGTGCCAGCAGCTCCCAAACCTATATAGCAAACACTGAAGCTTTCTTT.

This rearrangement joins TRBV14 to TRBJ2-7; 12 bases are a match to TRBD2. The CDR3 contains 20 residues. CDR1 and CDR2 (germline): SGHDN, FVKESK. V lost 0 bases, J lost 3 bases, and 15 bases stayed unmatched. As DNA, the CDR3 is TGTGCCAGCAGCCAAGATAGTTTCGGACTAGCGGGAAATCGCTACTACGAGCAGTACTTC. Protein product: CASSQDSFGLAGNRYYEQYF.

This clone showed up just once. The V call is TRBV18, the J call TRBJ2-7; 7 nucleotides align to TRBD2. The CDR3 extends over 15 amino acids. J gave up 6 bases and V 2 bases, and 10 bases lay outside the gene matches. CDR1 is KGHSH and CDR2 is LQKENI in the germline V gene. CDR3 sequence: CASSPSSGAPSEQYF. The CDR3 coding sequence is TGTGCCAGCTCACCATCCAGCGGGGCTCCCAGCGAGCAGTACTTC.

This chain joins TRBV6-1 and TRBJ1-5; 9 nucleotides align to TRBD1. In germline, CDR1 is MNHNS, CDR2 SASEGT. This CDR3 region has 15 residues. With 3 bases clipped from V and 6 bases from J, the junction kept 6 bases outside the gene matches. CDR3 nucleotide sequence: TGTGCCAGCAGTGACTACAGGGGGCTAGGTCAGCCCCAGCATTTT. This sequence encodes CASSDYRGLGQPQHF.

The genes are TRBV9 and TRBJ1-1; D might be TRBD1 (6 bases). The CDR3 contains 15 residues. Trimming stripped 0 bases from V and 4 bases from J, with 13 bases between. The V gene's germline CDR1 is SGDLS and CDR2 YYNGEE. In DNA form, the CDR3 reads TGTGCCAGCAGCGTAGATGGAGGGGGGGCCACTGAAGCTTTCTTT. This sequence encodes CASSVDGGGATEAFF.

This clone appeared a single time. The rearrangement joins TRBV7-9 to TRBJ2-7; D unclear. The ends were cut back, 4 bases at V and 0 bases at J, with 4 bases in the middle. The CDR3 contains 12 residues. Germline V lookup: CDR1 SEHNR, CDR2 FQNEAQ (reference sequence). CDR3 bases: TGTGCCAGCAGCTCGGTCTCCTACGAGCAGTACTTC. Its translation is CASSSVSYEQYF. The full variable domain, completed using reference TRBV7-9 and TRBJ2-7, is DTGVSQNPRHKITKRGQNVTFRCDPISEHNRLYWYRQTLGQGPEFLTYFQNEAQLEKSRLLSDRFSAERPKGSFSTLEIQRTEQGDSAMYLCASSSVSYEQYFGPGTRLTVT.

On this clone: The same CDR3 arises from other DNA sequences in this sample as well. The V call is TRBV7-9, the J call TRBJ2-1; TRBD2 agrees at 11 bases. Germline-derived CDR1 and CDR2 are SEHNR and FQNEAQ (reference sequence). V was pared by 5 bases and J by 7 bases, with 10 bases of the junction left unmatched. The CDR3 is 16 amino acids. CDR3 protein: CASSRIAGGGENEQFF. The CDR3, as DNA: TGTGCCAGCAGCCGAATAGCGGGAGGGGGGGAGAATGAGCAGTTCTTC.

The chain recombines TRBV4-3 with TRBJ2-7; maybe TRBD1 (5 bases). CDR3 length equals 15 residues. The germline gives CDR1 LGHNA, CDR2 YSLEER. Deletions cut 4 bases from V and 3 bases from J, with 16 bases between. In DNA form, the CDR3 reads TGCGCCAGCAGCCCTAGGGCAGGGTCGGTCTACGAGCAGTACTTC. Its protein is CASSPRAGSVYEQYF.

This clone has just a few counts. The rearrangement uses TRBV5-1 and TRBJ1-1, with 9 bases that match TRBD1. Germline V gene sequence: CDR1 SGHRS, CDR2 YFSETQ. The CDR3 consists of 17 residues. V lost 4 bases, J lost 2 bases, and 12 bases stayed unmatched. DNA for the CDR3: TGCGCCAGCAGCACATCGACAGGGGGAGCTATAAACACTGAAGCTTTCTTT. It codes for CASSTSTGGAINTEAFF. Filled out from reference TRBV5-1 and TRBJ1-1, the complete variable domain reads KAGVTQTPRYLIKTRGQQVTLSCSPISGHRSVSWYQQTPGQGLQFLFEYFSETQRNKGNFPGRFSGRQFSNSRSEMNVSTLELGDSALYLCASSTSTGGAINTEAFFGQGTRLTVV.

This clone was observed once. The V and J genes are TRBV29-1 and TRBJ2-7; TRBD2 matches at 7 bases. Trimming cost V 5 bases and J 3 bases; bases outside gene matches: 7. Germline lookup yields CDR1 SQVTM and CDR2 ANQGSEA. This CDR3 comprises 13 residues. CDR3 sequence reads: CSVTSGRVYEQYF. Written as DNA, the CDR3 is TGCAGCGTTACGAGTGGGAGGGTCTACGAGCAGTACTTC.

The CDR3 loop reads CASSELFILGGDSYEQYF. As DNA, the CDR3 is TGTGCCAGCAGTGAATTGTTTATACTCGGCGGAGACTCCTACGAGCAGTACTTC. The gene calls are TRBV6-1 and TRBJ2-7; D uncertain. The CDR3 is made up of 18 amino acids. V dropped 2 bases and J dropped 0 bases, with 20 bases sitting between them. Germline assignment: CDR1 MNHNS and CDR2 SASEGT.

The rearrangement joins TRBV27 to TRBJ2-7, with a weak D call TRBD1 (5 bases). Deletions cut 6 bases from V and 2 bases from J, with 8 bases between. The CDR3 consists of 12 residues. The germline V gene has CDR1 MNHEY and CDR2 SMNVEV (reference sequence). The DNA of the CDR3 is TGTGCCAGCAGCGACAGCCCCTACGAGCAGTACTTC. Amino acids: CASSDSPYEQYF.

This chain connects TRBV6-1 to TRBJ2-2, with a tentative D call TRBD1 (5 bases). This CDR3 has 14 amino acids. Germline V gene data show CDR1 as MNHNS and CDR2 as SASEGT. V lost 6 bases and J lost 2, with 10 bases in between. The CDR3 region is CASSATVNTGELFF. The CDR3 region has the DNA TGTGCCAGCAGCGCGACAGTCAACACCGGGGAGCTGTTTTTT.

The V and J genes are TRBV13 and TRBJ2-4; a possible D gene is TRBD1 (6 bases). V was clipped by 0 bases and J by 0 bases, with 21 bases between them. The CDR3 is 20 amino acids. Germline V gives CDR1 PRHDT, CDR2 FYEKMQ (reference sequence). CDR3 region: CASSLGGLTGLGGAKNIQYF. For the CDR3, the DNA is TGTGCCAGCAGCTTAGGAGGCTTAACAGGGTTAGGAGGAGCCAAAAACATTCAGTACTTC. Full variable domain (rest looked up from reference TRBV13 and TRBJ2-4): AAGVIQSPRHLIKEKRETATLKCYPIPRHDTVYWYQQGPGQDPQFLISFYEKMQSDKGSIPDRFSAQQFSDYHSELNMSSLELGDSALYFCASSLGGLTGLGGAKNIQYFGAGTRLSVL.

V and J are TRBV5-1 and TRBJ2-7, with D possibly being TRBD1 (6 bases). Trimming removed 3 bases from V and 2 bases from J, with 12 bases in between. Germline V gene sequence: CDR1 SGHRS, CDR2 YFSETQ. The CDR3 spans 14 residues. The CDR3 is CASSWNGDTYEQYF. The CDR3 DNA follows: TGCGCCAGCAGCTGGAACGGGGACACCTACGAGCAGTACTTC.

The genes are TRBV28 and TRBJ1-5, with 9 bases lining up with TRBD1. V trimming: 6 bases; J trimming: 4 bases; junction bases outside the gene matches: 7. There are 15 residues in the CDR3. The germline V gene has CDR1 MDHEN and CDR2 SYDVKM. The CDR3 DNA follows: TGTGCCAGCAGCCCGACAGGGGGTAGGAATCAGCCCCAGCATTTT. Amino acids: CASSPTGGRNQPQHF.

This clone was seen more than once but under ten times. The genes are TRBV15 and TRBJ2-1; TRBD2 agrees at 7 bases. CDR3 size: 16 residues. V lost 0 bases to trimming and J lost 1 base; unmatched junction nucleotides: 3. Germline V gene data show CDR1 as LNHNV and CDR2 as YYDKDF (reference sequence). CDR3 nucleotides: TGTGCCACCAGCAGAGAGCCTAGCGGATCCTACAATGAGCAGTTCTTC. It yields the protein CATSREPSGSYNEQFF.

CDR3 DNA: TGTGCCAGCAGCGGCTCTTACAATGAGCAGTTCTTC. Its translation is CASSGSYNEQFF. The chain recombines TRBV5-5 with TRBJ2-1; D gene uncertain. In germline, CDR1 is SGHKS, CDR2 YYEKEE (reference sequence). Trimming took off 4 bases at V and 4 bases at J, with 6 bases between the two ends. The CDR3 is 12 residues long.